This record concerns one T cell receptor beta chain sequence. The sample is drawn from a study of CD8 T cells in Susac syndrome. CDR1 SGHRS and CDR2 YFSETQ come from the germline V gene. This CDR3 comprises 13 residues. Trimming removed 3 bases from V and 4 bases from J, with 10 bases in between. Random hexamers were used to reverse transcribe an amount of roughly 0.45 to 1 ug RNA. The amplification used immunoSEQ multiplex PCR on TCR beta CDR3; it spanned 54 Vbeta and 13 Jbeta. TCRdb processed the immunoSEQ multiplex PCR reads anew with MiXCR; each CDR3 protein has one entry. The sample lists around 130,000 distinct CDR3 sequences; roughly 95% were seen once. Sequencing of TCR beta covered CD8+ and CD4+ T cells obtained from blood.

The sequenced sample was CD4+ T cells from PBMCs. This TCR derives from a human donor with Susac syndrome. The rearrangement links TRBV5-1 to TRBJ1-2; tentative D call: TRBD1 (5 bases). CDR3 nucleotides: TGCGCCAGCAGCTCAGGACACCTCTATGGCTACACCTTC. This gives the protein CASSSGHLYGYTF.